This T cell receptor beta chain is from a study of shared clonotypes between healthy human individuals. This clone was picked up a small number of times. Data came from immunoSEQ multiplex PCR; TCRdb stores just in-frame clones and leaves some out. The sample yields fewer than 850,000 clones, about three quarters seen once. A split of CD4+ cells into CD45RA+ naive and CD45RA-negative memory subsets was performed. The V and J ends lost 6 bases and 5 bases respectively, with 11 bases between them. This CDR3 region has 13 residues. Germline V CDR1 and CDR2: LNHDA, SQIVND (reference sequence). The sequenced material came from memory CD4+ T cells sorted from blood. Subset of the sample: CD45RA-negative fraction. V usage is TRBV19 and J usage is TRBJ1-5, with D tentatively TRBD1 (5 bases). This clonotype was sampled from a woman in her twenties or thirties in good health. In DNA form, the CDR3 reads TGTGCCAGTAGCCAGGGTCTGGATCAGCCCCAGCATTTT. Protein product: CASSQGLDQPQHF.